The 15 T cell receptor beta chains below were found in one sample sequenced in a study of cytomegalovirus exposure and HLA in healthy donors. PCR employed 60 Vbeta and 13 Jbeta primers. TCRdb's copy holds only in-frame clones and misses some; the assay was immunoSEQ multiplex PCR. The sample has about 200,000 clones, 82% seen once. Sequenced material: PBMCs. Every receptor here comes from a woman between 40 and 55 years old in good health and CMV-seronegative.

This clone was picked up one time. This chain uses TRBV11-2 with TRBJ1-2; 9 bases agree with TRBD1. The germline V gene has CDR1 SGHAT and CDR2 FQNNGV. The V gene end was trimmed by 3 bases and the J gene end by 3 bases; junction bases not matched to a gene: 2. This CDR3 comprises 14 residues. The chain's CDR3 is CASSFRTGDYGYTF. CDR3 DNA sequence: TGTGCCAGCAGCTTCCGGACAGGGGACTATGGCTACACCTTC. Together with reference TRBV11-2 and TRBJ1-2, the CDR3 gives the full variable domain: EAGVAQSPRYKIIEKRQSVAFWCNPISGHATLYWYQQILGQGPKLLIQFQNNGVVDDSQLPKDRFSAERLKGVDSTLKIQPAKLEDSAVYLCASSFRTGDYGYTFGSGTRLTVV.

The chain combines TRBV5-1 with TRBJ1-2, with 11 bases fitting TRBD1. The length of the CDR3 is 16 residues. Germline CDR1 and CDR2: SGHRS and YFSETQ. V lost 3 bases and J lost 5; bases outside the gene matches: 9. The CDR3 sequence is CASSSDRGRNGYGYTF. The DNA of the CDR3 is TGCGCCAGCAGCTCGGACAGGGGGCGCAATGGGTATGGCTACACCTTC.

This clone was seen only once. This chain uses TRBV7-9 with TRBJ2-5; 11 nucleotides agree with TRBD2. Per the germline V gene, CDR1 is SEHNR and CDR2 is FQNEAQ (reference sequence). V gave up 5 bases and J gave up 2 bases; unmatched junction bases: 7. There are 16 residues in the CDR3. This CDR3 is CASSPGLAGTQETQYF. In DNA, the CDR3 is TGTGCCAGCAGCCCCGGACTAGCGGGTACTCAAGAGACCCAGTACTTC.

The rearrangement links TRBV28 to TRBJ2-4; maybe TRBD2 (6 bases). This CDR3 has 16 amino acids. V lost 3 bases to trimming and J lost 1 base, with 13 bases between them. Germline V gene sequence: CDR1 MDHEN, CDR2 SYDVKM. CDR3 coding DNA: TGTGCCAGCAGTTTGGAGGGGAACTTGGCCAAAAACATTCAGTACTTC. This gives the protein CASSLEGNLAKNIQYF.

The chain links TRBV10-2 to TRBJ2-7; D gene ambiguous. The CDR3 sequence is 11 residues long. V lost 3 bases to trimming and J lost 3 bases, with 3 bases between them. Looked up from germline, CDR1 is WSHSY and CDR2 is SAAADI. The CDR3 loop reads CASSEYYEQYF. In DNA, the CDR3 is TGCGCCAGCAGTGAATACTACGAGCAGTACTTC.

The genes are TRBV30 and TRBJ2-7; 9 positions match TRBD1. The CDR3 is 12 amino acids. Per germline, CDR1 GTSNPN and CDR2 SVGIG (reference sequence). After removal of 3 bases from V and 5 bases from J, the junction contained 2 bases not matched to a gene. As DNA, the CDR3 is TGTGCCTGGAGGGGACAGGGCGACGAGCAGTACTTC. It specifies CAWRGQGDEQYF.

V and J are TRBV29-1 and TRBJ1-2; D call uncertain. The V end lost 4 bases, the J end lost 6 bases, and 12 bases lay between the germline ends. The CDR3 covers 12 residues. Germline CDR1 reads SQVTM; CDR2 reads ANQGSEA. The DNA for the CDR3 is TGCAGCGTTGGGGTTCGGGGAGATGGCTACACCTTC. Amino acids: CSVGVRGDGYTF.

This chain links TRBV10-2 with TRBJ1-1; 7 nucleotides agree with TRBD1. In germline, CDR1 is WSHSY, CDR2 SAAADI. The CDR3 is 13 residues long. Trimming removed 3 bases from V and 8 bases from J; junction bases left unmatched: 6. In DNA form, the CDR3 reads TGCGCCAGCAGTGAAGGGACAGCGGCCGAAGCTTTCTTT. This encodes CASSEGTAAEAFF.

V and J are TRBV4-2 and TRBJ1-4, with 8 bases fitting TRBD1. Looked up from germline, CDR1 is LGHNA and CDR2 is YNFKEQ. V lost 5 bases, J lost 0 bases, and 5 bases stayed unmatched. The CDR3 length is 16 residues. CDR3 coding DNA: TGTGCCAGCAGCTGGGGACAGGCCTCAACTAATGAAAAACTGTTTTTT. Protein: CASSWGQASTNEKLFF.

This clone appeared a few times. This chain joins TRBV18 and TRBJ1-2, with D hard to call. The CDR3 is 13 residues long. Trimming left V 3 bases short and J 2 bases short, with 7 bases between. Germline CDR1 KGHSH, CDR2 LQKENI. CDR3 in amino acids: CASSPGENYGYTF. The CDR3 nucleotides are TGTGCCAGCTCACCGGGCGAGAACTATGGCTACACCTTC.

This sequence joins TRBV10-3 and TRBJ1-5; D not certain. The germline gives CDR1 ENHRY, CDR2 SYGVKD. The CDR3 spans 14 residues. Trimming took 3 bases from V and 3 from J, leaving 9 bases between them. In DNA, the CDR3 is TGTGCCATCAGTGATCGGGGATACAATCAGCCCCAGCATTTT. This codes for CAISDRGYNQPQHF.

This clone was seen just once. The genes are TRBV13 and TRBJ1-3, with a weak D call TRBD1 (5 bases). The CDR3 contains 17 residues. The germline V gene has CDR1 PRHDT and CDR2 FYEKMQ (reference sequence). The V end lost 1 base, the J end lost 0 bases, and 13 bases lay between the germline ends. CDR3 amino acids: CASSLVQSGLSGNTIYF. In DNA form, the CDR3 reads TGTGCCAGCAGCTTAGTCCAATCGGGACTCTCTGGAAACACCATATATTTT.

The CDR3 protein is CASRPMSAQRESYEQYF. CDR3 DNA sequence: TGTGCCAGCAGACCCATGAGTGCTCAGCGGGAGTCCTACGAGCAGTACTTC. The chain has TRBV28 and TRBJ2-7; 8 bases fit TRBD2. The V gene's germline CDR1 is MDHEN and CDR2 SYDVKM. This CDR3 is 17 amino acids long. The trim removed 6 bases at V and 1 base at J, leaving 14 bases unmatched. Full variable domain (remainder filled in from reference TRBV28 and TRBJ2-7): DVKVTQSSRYLVKRTGEKVFLECVQDMDHENMFWYRQDPGLGLRLIYFSYDVKMKEKGDIPEGYSVSREKKERFSLILESASTNQTSMYLCASRPMSAQRESYEQYFGPGTRLTVT.

The chain combines TRBV7-2 with TRBJ2-5; D perhaps matches TRBD1 (5 bases). CDR1 SGHTA and CDR2 FQGNSA come from the germline V gene. V lost 4 bases to trimming and J lost 9 bases, with 9 bases between them. The CDR3 length is 11 residues. This CDR3 reads CASSYRGPQYF. The DNA of the CDR3 is TGTGCCAGCAGCTATAGGGGTCCCCAGTACTTC.

This clone was seen more than once but under ten times. The V gene is TRBV6-1, the J gene TRBJ1-1; possible D gene TRBD1, 5 bases. CDR1 is MNHNS, CDR2 SASEGT, per germline. V lost 2 bases to trimming and J lost 4 bases, with 8 bases between them. The CDR3 is made up of 13 amino acids. CDR3: CASSEQGGTEAFF. CDR3 DNA sequence: TGTGCCAGCAGTGAACAGGGAGGCACTGAAGCTTTCTTT.